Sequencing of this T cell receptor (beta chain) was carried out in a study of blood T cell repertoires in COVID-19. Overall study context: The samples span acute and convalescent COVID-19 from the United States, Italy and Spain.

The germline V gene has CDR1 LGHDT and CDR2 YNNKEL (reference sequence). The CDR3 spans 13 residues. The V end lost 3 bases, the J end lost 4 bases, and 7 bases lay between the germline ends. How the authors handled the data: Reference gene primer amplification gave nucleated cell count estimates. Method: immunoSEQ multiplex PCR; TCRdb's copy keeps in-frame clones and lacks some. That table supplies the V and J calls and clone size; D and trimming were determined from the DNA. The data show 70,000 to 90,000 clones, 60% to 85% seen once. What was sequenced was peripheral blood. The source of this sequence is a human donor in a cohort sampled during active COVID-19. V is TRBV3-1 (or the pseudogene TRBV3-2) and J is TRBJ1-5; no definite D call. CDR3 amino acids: CASSQMENQPQHF. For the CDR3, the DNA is TGTGCCAGCAGCCAGATGGAGAATCAGCCCCAGCATTTT.